The 16 T cell receptor beta chains in this list originate from one sample, sequenced in a study of blood T cell repertoires in COVID-19. Clones were read by immunoSEQ multiplex PCR, and TCRdb kept only the in-frame ones, dropping some. The profile covers tens of thousands of clones, with 83% appearing a single time and roughly 29% taken by the ten largest. The sample consisted of peripheral blood. These receptor sequences come from a woman aged 80 or older with acute or convalescent COVID-19.

CDR3 coding DNA: TGTGCCATCAGTGATAGAAGCGCCGAGAACACTGAAGCTTTCTTT. It yields the protein CAISDRSAENTEAFF. The rearrangement uses TRBV10-3 and TRBJ1-1, with D unclear. The CDR3 contains 15 residues. V shed 3 bases and J shed 1 base, with 12 bases lying between them. Germline V gene sequence: CDR1 ENHRY, CDR2 SYGVKD.

This chain links TRBV7-2 with TRBJ1-6, with D possibly matching TRBD1 (6 bases). This CDR3 has 15 residues. In germline, CDR1 is SGHTA, CDR2 FQGNSA. V gave up 6 bases and J gave up 0 bases, with 9 bases separating them. The CDR3 DNA is TGTGCCAGCAGAACGGACAGCTCCTATAATTCACCCCTCCACTTT. Translating gives CASRTDSSYNSPLHF.

CDR3 DNA: TGTGCCACCAGTGCCCCCTGGGAGGAGGGCACAGATACGCAGTATTTT. It is translated as CATSAPWEEGTDTQYF. The V call is TRBV24-1, the J call TRBJ2-3; D perhaps matches TRBD2 (6 bases). The ends were cut back, 5 bases at V and 1 base at J, with 15 bases in the middle. The CDR3 covers 16 residues. CDR1 KGHDR and CDR2 SFDVKD come from the germline V gene.

CDR3 residues: CASSRGLAADQETQYF. The CDR3 region has the DNA TGTGCCAGCAGCCGAGGACTAGCGGCAGACCAAGAGACCCAGTACTTC. The genes are TRBV3-1 (or the pseudogene TRBV3-2) and TRBJ2-5, with TRBD2 matching over 10 bases. The J segment lost 0 bases and the V segment lost 4 bases, leaving 5 bases of the junction unmatched. This CDR3 is 16 amino acids long. Germline CDR1 and CDR2: LGHDT and YNNKEL (reference sequence).

The chain uses TRBV7-9 and TRBJ2-6; 9 positions match TRBD1. J gave up 2 bases and V 5 bases, and 7 bases lay outside the gene matches. CDR3 length: 17 amino acids. Germline V lookup: CDR1 SEHNR, CDR2 FQNEAQ (reference sequence). The CDR3 sequence: CASSGRDRVAGANVLTF. For the CDR3, the DNA is TGTGCCAGCAGCGGCCGGGACAGGGTCGCTGGGGCCAACGTCCTGACTTTC. The variable domain in full, completed from reference TRBV7-9 and TRBJ2-6, reads DTGVSQNPRHKITKRGQNVTFRCDPISEHNRLYWYRQTLGQGPEFLTYFQNEAQLEKSRLLSDRFSAERPKGSFSTLEIQRTEQGDSAMYLCASSGRDRVAGANVLTFGAGSRLTVL.

The V gene is TRBV19, the J gene TRBJ1-6, with TRBD1 identical over 7 bases. The V and J ends lost 8 bases and 7 bases, in that order; junction bases with no gene match: 5. The CDR3 consists of 13 residues. CDR1 and CDR2 from the germline V gene are LNHDA and SQIVND (reference sequence). The CDR3 spells CASRGQQNSPLHF. Written as DNA, the CDR3 is TGTGCCAGTCGGGGACAGCAAAATTCACCCCTCCACTTT.

The chain is built from TRBV5-4 and TRBJ2-5; 7 nucleotides agree with TRBD2. V lost 4 bases and J lost 5; bases outside the gene matches: 8. The CDR3 runs to 14 residues. Germline V lookup: CDR1 SGHNT, CDR2 YYREEE (reference sequence). CDR3 residues: CASSDAGGRETQYF. The CDR3 bases are TGTGCCAGCAGCGACGCCGGGGGGAGGGAGACCCAGTACTTC.

This chain joins TRBV11-3 and TRBJ2-3; D is perhaps TRBD2 (5 bases). V was trimmed by 3 bases and J by 4 bases, leaving 8 bases between them. CDR3 length: 13 amino acids. From germline, CDR1 is SGHNT and CDR2 YENEEA. CDR3 DNA: TGTGCCAGCAGCTTGGTGGGAGCAGATACGCAGTATTTT. Protein: CASSLVGADTQYF.

This chain uses TRBV4-2 with TRBJ2-5; a weak D match, TRBD2 (6 bases). Trimming removed 4 bases from V and 2 bases from J, with 11 bases in between. In germline, CDR1 is LGHNA, CDR2 YNFKEQ. This CDR3 contains 14 residues. The CDR3 loop reads CASSPRDRQETQYF. CDR3 coding DNA: TGTGCCAGCAGCCCGCGGGACCGACAAGAGACCCAGTACTTC.

V is TRBV7-2 and J is TRBJ2-5; TRBD1 agrees at 8 bases. The CDR3 runs to 15 residues. Germline lookup yields CDR1 SGHTA and CDR2 FQGNSA. V was clipped by 3 bases and J by 5 bases; unmatched bases: 8. The CDR3 DNA reads TGTGCCAGCAGCTTCCAGGGGGCCTCCCGGGAGACCCAGTACTTC. It codes for CASSFQGASRETQYF.

CDR3 sequence (DNA): TGTGCCAGCAGTCCGGACAGGGGGGCAGATACGCAGTATTTT. This encodes CASSPDRGADTQYF. This chain links TRBV6-6 with TRBJ2-3; 10 bases align to TRBD1. Germline V gives CDR1 MNHNY, CDR2 SVGAGI (reference sequence). CDR3 length equals 14 residues. Trimming cost V 5 bases and J 4 bases; bases outside gene matches: 3.

CDR3 DNA sequence: TGTGCCAGCAGCCAAGGGGCAGATACGCAGTATTTT. It codes for CASSQGADTQYF. The chain carries TRBV11-3 and TRBJ2-3; maybe TRBD1 (5 bases). The V and J ends lost 5 bases and 4 bases respectively, with 7 bases between them. The CDR3 length is 12 residues. Germline assignment: CDR1 SGHNT and CDR2 YENEEA.

The chain couples TRBV5-8 to TRBJ1-3; the D gene is possibly TRBD1 (6 bases). Per germline, CDR1 SGHTS and CDR2 YDEGEE. The CDR3 is 15 residues long. V was pared by 1 base and J by 1 base, with 9 bases between. CDR3 DNA sequence: TGTGCCAGCAGCTTGAGGACAGCGTCTGGAAACACCATATATTTT. This sequence encodes CASSLRTASGNTIYF.

This clone appeared once. This chain connects TRBV5-6 to TRBJ2-7, with 10 bases matching TRBD2. This CDR3 has 13 amino acids. Germline V CDR1 and CDR2: SGHDT, YYEEEE. V trimming: 1 base; J trimming: 7 bases; junction bases outside the gene matches: 2. DNA for the CDR3: TGTGCCAGCAGCTTGATAGCGGGAGGTGAGCAGTACTTC. Translation gives CASSLIAGGEQYF. The whole variable domain, filled in from reference TRBV5-6 and TRBJ2-7, reads DAGVTQSPTHLIKTRGQQVTLRCSPKSGHDTVSWYQQALGQGPQFIFQYYEEEERQRGNFPDRFSGHQFPNYSSELNVNALLLGDSALYLCASSLIAGGEQYFGPGTRLTVT.

The rearrangement links TRBV5-1 to TRBJ2-1, with 10 bases aligning to TRBD2. V trimming: 6 bases; J trimming: 7 bases; junction bases outside the gene matches: 10. CDR1 and CDR2 from the germline V gene are SGHRS and YFSETQ. CDR3 length: 15 amino acids. The CDR3, as DNA: TGCGCCAGCAACCGAGCGGGAGGGCCTTTAAATGAGCAGTTCTTC. Amino acids: CASNRAGGPLNEQFF. Combining the CDR3 with reference TRBV5-1 and TRBJ2-1 gives the whole variable domain KAGVTQTPRYLIKTRGQQVTLSCSPISGHRSVSWYQQTPGQGLQFLFEYFSETQRNKGNFPGRFSGRQFSNSRSEMNVSTLELGDSALYLCASNRAGGPLNEQFFGPGTRLTVL.

The chain has TRBV18 and TRBJ2-3; 13 bases are shared with TRBD2. Germline V gene lookup returns CDR1 KGHSH and CDR2 LQKENI. The CDR3 is 18 residues long. V lost 3 bases and J lost 5; bases outside the gene matches: 11. For the CDR3, the DNA is TGTGCCAGCTCACCCGTCGGACTAGCGGGAGCTTTTGGAGATACGCAGTATTTT. This sequence encodes CASSPVGLAGAFGDTQYF.